This TCR beta chain was documented in a study of blood T cell repertoires in COVID-19. Overall study: From the United States, Italy and Spain came samples of acute and convalescent COVID-19.

Assay: immunoSEQ multiplex PCR; the TCRdb copy retains only in-frame clones and omits some. The sample consists of more than 200,000 clones, 84% of them appearing once. The length of the CDR3 is 14 residues. Trimming removed 8 bases from V and 5 bases from J, with 18 bases in between. In germline, CDR1 is KGHSH, CDR2 LQKENI. The chain has TRBV18 and TRBJ2-5; tentatively, D is TRBD2 (6 bases). The receptor was isolated from a man in his sixties with acute or convalescent COVID-19. Sample: peripheral blood. The chain's CDR3 is CASTKAGLGETQYF. CDR3 nucleotides: TGTGCCAGCACTAAAGCGGGCTTAGGGGAGACCCAGTACTTC.